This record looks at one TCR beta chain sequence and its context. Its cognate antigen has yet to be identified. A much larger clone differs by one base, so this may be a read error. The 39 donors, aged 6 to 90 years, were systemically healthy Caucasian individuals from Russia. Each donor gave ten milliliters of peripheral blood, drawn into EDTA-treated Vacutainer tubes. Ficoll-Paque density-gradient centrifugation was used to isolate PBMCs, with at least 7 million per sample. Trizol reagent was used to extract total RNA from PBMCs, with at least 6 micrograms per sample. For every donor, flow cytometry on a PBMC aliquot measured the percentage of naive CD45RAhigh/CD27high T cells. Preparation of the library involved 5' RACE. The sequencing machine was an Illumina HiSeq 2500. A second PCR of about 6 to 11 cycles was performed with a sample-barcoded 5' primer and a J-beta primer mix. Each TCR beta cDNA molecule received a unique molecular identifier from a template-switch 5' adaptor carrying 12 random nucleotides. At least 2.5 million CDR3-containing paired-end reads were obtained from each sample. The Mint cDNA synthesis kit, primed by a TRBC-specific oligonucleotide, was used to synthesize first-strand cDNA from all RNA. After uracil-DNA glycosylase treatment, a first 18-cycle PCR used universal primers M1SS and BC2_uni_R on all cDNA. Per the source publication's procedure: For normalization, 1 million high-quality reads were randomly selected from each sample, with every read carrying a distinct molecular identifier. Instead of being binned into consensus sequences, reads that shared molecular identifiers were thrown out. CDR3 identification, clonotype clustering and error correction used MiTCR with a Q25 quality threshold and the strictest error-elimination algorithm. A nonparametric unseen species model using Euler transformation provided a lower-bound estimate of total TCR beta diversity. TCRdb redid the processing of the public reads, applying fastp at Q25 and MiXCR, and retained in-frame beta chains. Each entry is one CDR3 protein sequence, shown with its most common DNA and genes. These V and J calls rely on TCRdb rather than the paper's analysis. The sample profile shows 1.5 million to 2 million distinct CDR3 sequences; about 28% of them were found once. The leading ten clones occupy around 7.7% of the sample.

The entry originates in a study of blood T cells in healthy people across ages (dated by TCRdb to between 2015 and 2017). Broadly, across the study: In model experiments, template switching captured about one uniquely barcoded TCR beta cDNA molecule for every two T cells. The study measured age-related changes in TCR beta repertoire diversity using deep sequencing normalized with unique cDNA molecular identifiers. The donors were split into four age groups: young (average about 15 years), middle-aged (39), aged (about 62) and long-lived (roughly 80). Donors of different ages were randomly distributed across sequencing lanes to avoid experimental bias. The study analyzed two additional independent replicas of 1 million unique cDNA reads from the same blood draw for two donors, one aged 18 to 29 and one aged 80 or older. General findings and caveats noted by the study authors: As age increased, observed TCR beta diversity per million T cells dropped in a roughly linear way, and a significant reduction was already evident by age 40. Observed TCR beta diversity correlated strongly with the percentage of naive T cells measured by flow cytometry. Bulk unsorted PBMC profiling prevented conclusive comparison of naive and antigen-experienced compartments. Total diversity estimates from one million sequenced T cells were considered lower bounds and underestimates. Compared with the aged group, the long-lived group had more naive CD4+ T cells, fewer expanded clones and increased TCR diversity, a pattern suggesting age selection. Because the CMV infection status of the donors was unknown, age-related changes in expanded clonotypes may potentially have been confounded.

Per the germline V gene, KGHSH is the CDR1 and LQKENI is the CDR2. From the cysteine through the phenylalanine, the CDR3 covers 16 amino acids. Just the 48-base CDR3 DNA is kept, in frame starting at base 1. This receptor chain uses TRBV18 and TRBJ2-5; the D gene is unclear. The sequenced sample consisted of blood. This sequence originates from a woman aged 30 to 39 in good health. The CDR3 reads CTSSPPSAGGLREQYF. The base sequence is TGTACCAGCTCACCACCGTCCGCAGGCGGTCTTCGTGAGCAGTACTTC. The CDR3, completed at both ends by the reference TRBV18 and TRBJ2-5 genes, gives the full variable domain NAGVMQNPRHLVRRRGQEARLRCSPMKGHSHVYWYRQLPEEGLKFMVYLQKENIIDESGMPKERFSAEFPKEGPSILRIQQVVRGDSAAYFCTSSPPSAGGLREQYFGPGTRLLVL.